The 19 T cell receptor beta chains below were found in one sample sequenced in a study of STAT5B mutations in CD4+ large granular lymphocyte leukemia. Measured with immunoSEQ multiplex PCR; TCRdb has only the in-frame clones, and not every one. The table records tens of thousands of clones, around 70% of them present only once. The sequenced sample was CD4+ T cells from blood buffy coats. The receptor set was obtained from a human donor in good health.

CDR3 residues: CASKTNPETEAFF. CDR3 DNA sequence: TGTGCCAGCAAGACAAACCCGGAGACTGAAGCTTTCTTT. The genes are TRBV2 and TRBJ1-1; D gene ambiguous. V was pared by 7 bases and J by 5 bases, with 14 bases between. Germline values: CDR1 SNHLY, CDR2 FYNNEI. The CDR3 has 13 amino acids.

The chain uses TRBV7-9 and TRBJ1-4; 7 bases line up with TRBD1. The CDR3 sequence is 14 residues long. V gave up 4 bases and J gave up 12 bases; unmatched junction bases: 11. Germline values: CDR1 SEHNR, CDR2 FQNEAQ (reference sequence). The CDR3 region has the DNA TGTGCCAGCAGCTACCGGGACAGCCGGGAAGAACTGTTTTTT. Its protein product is CASSYRDSREELFF.

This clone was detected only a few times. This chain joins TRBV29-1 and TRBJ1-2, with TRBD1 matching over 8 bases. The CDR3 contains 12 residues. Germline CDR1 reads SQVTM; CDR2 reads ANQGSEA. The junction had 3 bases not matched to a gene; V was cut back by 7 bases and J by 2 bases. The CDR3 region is CSADRGNYGYTF. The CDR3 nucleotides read TGCAGCGCCGACAGGGGAAACTATGGCTACACCTTC.

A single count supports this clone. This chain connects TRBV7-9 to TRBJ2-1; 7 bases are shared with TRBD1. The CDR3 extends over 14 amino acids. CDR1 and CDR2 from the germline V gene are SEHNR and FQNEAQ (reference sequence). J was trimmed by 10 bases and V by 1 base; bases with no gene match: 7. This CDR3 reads CASSLGAGTEEQFF. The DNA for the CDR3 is TGTGCCAGCAGCTTAGGTGCCGGGACAGAGGAGCAGTTCTTC.

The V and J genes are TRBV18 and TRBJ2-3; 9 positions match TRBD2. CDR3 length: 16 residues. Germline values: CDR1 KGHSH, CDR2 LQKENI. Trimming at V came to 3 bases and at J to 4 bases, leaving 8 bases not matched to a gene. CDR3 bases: TGTGCCAGCTCACCGGGTAGAGCGGGGGGTGCAGATACGCAGTATTTT. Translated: CASSPGRAGGADTQYF. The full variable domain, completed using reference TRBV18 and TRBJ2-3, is NAGVMQNPRHLVRRRGQEARLRCSPMKGHSHVYWYRQLPEEGLKFMVYLQKENIIDESGMPKERFSAEFPKEGPSILRIQQVVRGDSAAYFCASSPGRAGGADTQYFGPGTRLTVL.

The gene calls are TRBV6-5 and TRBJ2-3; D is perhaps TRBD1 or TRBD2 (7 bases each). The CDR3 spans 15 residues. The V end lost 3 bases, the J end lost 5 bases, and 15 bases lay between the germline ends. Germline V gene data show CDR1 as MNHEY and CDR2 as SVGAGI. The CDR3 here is CASSYGGGGRDTQYF. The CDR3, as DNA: TGTGCCAGCAGTTATGGAGGGGGCGGGAGAGATACGCAGTATTTT.

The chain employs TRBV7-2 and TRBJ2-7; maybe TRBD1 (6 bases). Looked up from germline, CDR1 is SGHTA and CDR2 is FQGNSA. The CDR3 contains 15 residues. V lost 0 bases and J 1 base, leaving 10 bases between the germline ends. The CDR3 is CASSLATGSSYEQYF. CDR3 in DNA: TGTGCCAGCAGCTTAGCGACAGGTAGTTCCTACGAGCAGTACTTC.

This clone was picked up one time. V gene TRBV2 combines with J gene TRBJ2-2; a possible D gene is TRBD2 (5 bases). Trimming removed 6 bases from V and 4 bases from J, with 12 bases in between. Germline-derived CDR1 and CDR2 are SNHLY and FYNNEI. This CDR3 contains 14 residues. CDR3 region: CASRREGSTGELFF. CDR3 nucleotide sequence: TGTGCCAGCAGGAGAGAGGGATCCACCGGGGAGCTGTTTTTT.

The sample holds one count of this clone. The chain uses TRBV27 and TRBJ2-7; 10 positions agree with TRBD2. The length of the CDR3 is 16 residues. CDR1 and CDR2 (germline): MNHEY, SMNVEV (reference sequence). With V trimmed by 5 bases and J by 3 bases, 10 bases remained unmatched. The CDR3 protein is CASSRDPLAGDYEQYF. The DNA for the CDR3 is TGTGCCAGCAGTCGCGACCCTCTAGCGGGAGACTACGAGCAGTACTTC.

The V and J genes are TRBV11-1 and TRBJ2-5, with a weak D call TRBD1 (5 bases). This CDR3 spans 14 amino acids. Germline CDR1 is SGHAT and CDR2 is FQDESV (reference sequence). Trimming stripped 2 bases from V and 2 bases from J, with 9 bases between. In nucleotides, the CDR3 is TGTGCCAGCAGCTTAACGACAGCACAAGAGACCCAGTACTTC. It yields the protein CASSLTTAQETQYF.

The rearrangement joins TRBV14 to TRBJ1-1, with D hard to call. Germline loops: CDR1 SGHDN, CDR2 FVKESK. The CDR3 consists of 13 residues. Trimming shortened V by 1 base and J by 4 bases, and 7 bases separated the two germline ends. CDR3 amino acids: CASSQGRSTEAFF. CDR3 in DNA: TGTGCCAGCAGCCAAGGAAGGAGCACTGAAGCTTTCTTT.

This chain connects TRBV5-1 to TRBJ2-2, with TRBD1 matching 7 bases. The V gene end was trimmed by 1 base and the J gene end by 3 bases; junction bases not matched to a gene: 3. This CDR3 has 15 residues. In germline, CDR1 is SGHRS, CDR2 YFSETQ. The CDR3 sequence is CASSLWTGDTGELFF. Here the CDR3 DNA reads TGCGCCAGCAGCTTGTGGACAGGAGACACCGGGGAGCTGTTTTTT. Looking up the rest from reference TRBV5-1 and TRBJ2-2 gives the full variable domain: KAGVTQTPRYLIKTRGQQVTLSCSPISGHRSVSWYQQTPGQGLQFLFEYFSETQRNKGNFPGRFSGRQFSNSRSEMNVSTLELGDSALYLCASSLWTGDTGELFFGEGSRLTVL.

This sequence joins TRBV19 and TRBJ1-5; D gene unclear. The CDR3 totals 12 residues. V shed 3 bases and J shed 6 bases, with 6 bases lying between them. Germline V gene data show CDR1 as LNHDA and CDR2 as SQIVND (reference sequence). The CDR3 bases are TGTGCCAGTAGTATGAGGGCTCAGCCCCAGCATTTT. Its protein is CASSMRAQPQHF.

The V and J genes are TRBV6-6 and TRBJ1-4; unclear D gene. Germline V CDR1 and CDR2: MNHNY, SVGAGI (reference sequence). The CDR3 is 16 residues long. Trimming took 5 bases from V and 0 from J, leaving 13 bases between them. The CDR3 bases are TGTGCCAGCAGTGCTCCTGACGGTGCAACTAATGAAAAACTGTTTTTT. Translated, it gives CASSAPDGATNEKLFF.

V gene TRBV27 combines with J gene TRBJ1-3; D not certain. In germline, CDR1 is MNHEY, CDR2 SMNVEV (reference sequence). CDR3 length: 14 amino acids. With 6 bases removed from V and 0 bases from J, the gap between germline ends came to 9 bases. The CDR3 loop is CASSPRYSGNTIYF. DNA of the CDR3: TGTGCCAGCAGCCCGAGGTACTCTGGAAACACCATATATTTT.

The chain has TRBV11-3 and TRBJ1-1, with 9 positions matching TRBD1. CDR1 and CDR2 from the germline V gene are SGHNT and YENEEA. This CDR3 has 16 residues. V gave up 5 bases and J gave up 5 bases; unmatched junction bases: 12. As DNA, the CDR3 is TGTGCCAGCAGCGCCCAGTGGGGACAGGGAGGGACTGAAGCTTTCTTT. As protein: CASSAQWGQGGTEAFF.

The DNA for the CDR3 is TGTGCCAGCAGTTACAAAGGAGGACATAACGGTTTGCTACTCCACTTT. Residues: CASSYKGGHNGLLLHF. The genes are TRBV6-5 and TRBJ1-6; a possible D gene is TRBD1 (5 bases). Trimming stripped 2 bases from V and 16 bases from J, with 24 bases between. Germline V gene sequence: CDR1 MNHEY, CDR2 SVGAGI. This CDR3 has 16 amino acids.

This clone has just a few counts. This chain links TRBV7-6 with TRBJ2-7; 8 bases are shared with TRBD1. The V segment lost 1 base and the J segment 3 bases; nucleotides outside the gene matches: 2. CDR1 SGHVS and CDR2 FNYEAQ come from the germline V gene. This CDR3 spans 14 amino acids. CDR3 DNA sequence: TGTGCCAGCAGCTTAGGGACAGGGAACTACGAGCAGTACTTC. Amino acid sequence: CASSLGTGNYEQYF.

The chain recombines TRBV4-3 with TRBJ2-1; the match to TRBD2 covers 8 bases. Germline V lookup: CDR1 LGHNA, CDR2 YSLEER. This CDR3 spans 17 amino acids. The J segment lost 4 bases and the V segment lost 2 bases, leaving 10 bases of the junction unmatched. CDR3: CASSQLTGGRRYNEQFF. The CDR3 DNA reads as TGCGCCAGCAGCCAATTAACTGGCGGGAGGAGGTACAATGAGCAGTTCTTC.